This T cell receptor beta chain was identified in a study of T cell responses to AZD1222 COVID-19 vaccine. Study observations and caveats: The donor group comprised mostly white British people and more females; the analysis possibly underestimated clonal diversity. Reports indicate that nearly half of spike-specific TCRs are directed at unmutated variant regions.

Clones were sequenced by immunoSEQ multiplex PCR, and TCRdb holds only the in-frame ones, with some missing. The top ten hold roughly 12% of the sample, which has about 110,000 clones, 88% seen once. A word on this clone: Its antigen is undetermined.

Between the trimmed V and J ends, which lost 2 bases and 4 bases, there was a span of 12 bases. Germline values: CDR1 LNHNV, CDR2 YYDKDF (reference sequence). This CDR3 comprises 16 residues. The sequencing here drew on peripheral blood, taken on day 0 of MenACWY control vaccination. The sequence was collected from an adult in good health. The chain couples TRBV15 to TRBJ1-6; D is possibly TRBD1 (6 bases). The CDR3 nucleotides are TGTGCCACCAGCAGATTGAGGGGGAATTATAATTCACCCCTCCACTTT. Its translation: CATSRLRGNYNSPLHF.